These T cell receptor beta chains were read from a single sample in a study of CD8 T cells in Susac syndrome. MiXCR was run by TCRdb on the immunoSEQ multiplex PCR reads, yielding one entry per CDR3 protein. The sample has around 300,000 distinct CDR3 sequences, 89% seen once. The sequencing input was CD8+ T cells from PBMCs. These receptors all come from a human donor with multiple sclerosis. CDR3s include the opening cysteine and the closing phenylalanine or tryptophan. A D gene is named only where the DNA matches it firmly. The size entry is marked missing in some rows and otherwise reads once, few, many or a size class.

TRBJ2-6,NA,TRBD1,16,TRBV19,TGTGCCAGTGGGGGACAGGGAACTTCTGGGGCCAACGTCCTGACTTTC,CASGGQGTSGANVLTF
TRBJ2-1,NA,TRBD2,19,TRBV3-1,TGTGCCAGCAGCCAAGAGCCGGGACTAGCGGGAGGGCCGGGGAATGAGCAGTTCTTC,CASSQEPGLAGGPGNEQFF
TRBJ2-3,NA,TRBD2,13,TRBV20-1,TGCAGTGCTCTTAGCGGGGGACCAGATACGCAGTATTTT,CSALSGGPDTQYF
TRBJ1-1,NA,NA,15,TRBV30,TGTGCCTGGAGTGACTCGACAGGTTGGGGCACTGAAGCTTCCTTT,CAWSDSTGWGTEASF
TRBJ2-1,once,TRBD2,16,TRBV6-2/TRBV6-3,TGTGCCAGCAGTACAAGGATAGCGGGAGAGTTTAATGAGCAGTTCTTC,CASSTRIAGEFNEQFF
TRBJ2-3,NA,TRBD1,13,TRBV27,TGTGCCAGCAGTACAGGGGGCTTAGATACGCAGTATTTT,CASSTGGLDTQYF
TRBJ2-7,NA,NA,10,TRBV6-7,TGTGCCAGCACTGGGACAGAGCAGTACTTC,CASTGTEQYF
TRBJ2-7,few,NA,14,TRBV20-1,TGCAGTGCTAGATCCGGGGGCGACTCCTACGAGCAGTACTTC,CSARSGGDSYEQYF
TRBJ1-1,NA,TRBD1,17,TRBV7-9,TGTGCCAGCAGCTTCCTCGGGACAGGGCGCATGAACACTGAAGCTTTCTTT,CASSFLGTGRMNTEAFF
TRBJ2-1,NA,NA,15,TRBV29-1,TGCAGCGTTGAAGTCCCCAGCGCCTTATACAATGAGCAGTTCTTC,CSVEVPSALYNEQFF
TRBJ2-5,NA,NA,13,TRBV6-5,TGTGCCAGCAGTTACTTGGACGGGGAGACCCAGTACTTC,CASSYLDGETQYF
TRBJ2-5,NA,NA,13,TRBV29-1,TGCAGCGTTGAACGACGAACCCAAGAGACCCAGTACTTC,CSVERRTQETQYF
TRBJ1-1,many,TRBD1,12,TRBV11-1,TGTGCCAGCAGCCCAGGGGGCACTGAAGCTTTCTTT,CASSPGGTEAFF
TRBJ2-7,once,NA,16,TRBV7-9,TGTGCCAGCAGCCCACCGACTAGAGGGACAACCTACGAGCAGTACTTC,CASSPPTRGTTYEQYF
TRBJ2-2,NA,NA,15,TRBV12-3/TRBV12-4,TGTGCCAGCAGTTTCGTGGTCTCGGGAAGCGGGGAGCTGTTTTTT,CASSFVVSGSGELFF
TRBJ2-7,few,NA,12,TRBV27,TGTGCCAGCAGTCAAAACTCCTACGAGCAGTACTTC,CASSQNSYEQYF
TRBJ1-5,NA,TRBD1,15,TRBV28,TGTGCCAGCAGGCCTCGACAGGGGTATTTTCAGCCCCAGCATTTT,CASRPRQGYFQPQHF
TRBJ2-7,NA,NA,13,TRBV20-1,TGCAGTGCTGGGAGCTTACAAACCTTCGAGCAGTACTTC,CSAGSLQTFEQYF
TRBJ2-7,NA,TRBD2,14,TRBV29-1,TGCAGCGTCGTCGCTCTAGCGGGGGGCTACGAGCAGTACTTC,CSVVALAGGYEQYF
TRBJ2-7,once,TRBD1,19,TRBV20-1,TGCAGTGCTTTATCCGTCACCCCCCCGAGGGGGCGCGTTTCCTACGAGCAGTACTTC,CSALSVTPPRGRVSYEQYF
TRBJ2-2,NA,TRBD2,14,TRBV27,TGTGCCAGCAGTTCTAGGCGGGGGACCGGGGAGCTGTTTTTT,CASSSRRGTGELFF
TRBJ2-7,NA,TRBD2,15,TRBV2,TGTGCCAGCAGGGGACTAGCGGCGAGCTCCTACGAGCAGTACTTC,CASRGLAASSYEQYF
TRBJ1-1,NA,TRBD1,13,TRBV6-5,TGTGCCAGTGGACAGGGACGGAACACTGAAGCTTTCTTT,CASGQGRNTEAFF
TRBJ2-1,NA,TRBD2,20,TRBV11-1,TGTGCCAGCAGCTCTACACTAGCGGGAGGGGATAGAAGCTCCTACAATGAGCAGTTCTTC,CASSSTLAGGDRSSYNEQFF
TRBJ1-2,NA,TRBD1,17,TRBV5-4,TGTGCCAGCAGCTCCGGGACAGGGGGCTTTGGTCTCGTTGGCTACACCTTC,CASSSGTGGFGLVGYTF
TRBJ2-1,NA,TRBD2,15,TRBV6-6,TGTGCCAGCAGGGGACTAGCGGACGTCTACAATGAGCAGTTCTTC,CASRGLADVYNEQFF
TRBJ1-2,NA,NA,16,TRBV5-6,TGTGCCAGCAGCTTGGTCGAGTCAGCCCCCTATTTGGGCTACACCTTC,CASSLVESAPYLGYTF
TRBJ2-1,NA,NA,14,TRBV28,TGTGCCAGCAGGGTACATGGACTGTACAATGAGCAGTTCTTC,CASRVHGLYNEQFF
TRBJ2-7,once,TRBD2,16,TRBV7-2,TGTGCCAGCAGCTTAGCGGGAGCTAGCGGGAGCTACGAGCAGTACTTC,CASSLAGASGSYEQYF